The rows below give T cell receptor beta chains drawn from one sample of a study of T cells in Graves' hyperthyroidism and ophthalmopathy. TCRdb re-derived calls from the multiplex PCR reads in MiXCR, one entry per CDR3 protein. The repertoire holds about 350,000 distinct CDR3 sequences, with approximately 13% as singletons. The specimen sequenced was blood. The receptors derive from a woman in her 30s with Graves' hyperthyroidism. The CDR3 runs from the conserved cysteine through the conserved F or W. A D gene is named only where the DNA matches it firmly. Size is omitted from some rows. Given values are once, few, many or a class for expanded clones.

j_gene | abundance | v_gene | d_gene | CDR3nt | CDR3aa
TRBJ1-1 | NA | TRBV30 | TRBD1 | TGTGCCTGGAGTGTACGGGGGACAGGAACTGAAGCTTTCTTT | CAWSVRGTGTEAFF
TRBJ1-2 | many | TRBV2 | NA | TGTGCCAGCAACCCAGTTGGGGGTGTCTATGGCTACACCTTC | CASNPVGGVYGYTF
TRBJ2-5 | many | TRBV20-1 | NA | TGCAGTGCTACCTCCCAAGGACAGATGTACCAAGAGACCCAGTACTTC | CSATSQGQMYQETQYF
TRBJ2-7 | many | TRBV29-1 | NA | TGCAGCGTGGGGGACGGAACTAGGGAGCAGTACTTC | CSVGDGTREQYF
TRBJ2-1 | NA | TRBV29-1 | NA | TGCAGCGTCGTGGGGGCCCAGGGTGGCAATGAGCAGTTCTTC | CSVVGAQGGNEQFF
TRBJ1-5 | NA | TRBV20-1 | NA | TGCAGTGCTAGATTGGGGGGTAGCAATCAGCCCCAGCATTTT | CSARLGGSNQPQHF
TRBJ2-7 | many | TRBV5-1 | TRBD2 | TGCGCCAGCAGCTTACTAGCGGGAGGTGGAGAGCAGTACTTC | CASSLLAGGGEQYF
TRBJ1-2 | NA | TRBV9 | NA | TGTGCCAGCAGCTCCAACGACCGGGGGCAGAATAACTATGGCTACACCTTC | CASSSNDRGQNNYGYTF
TRBJ1-5 | many | TRBV28 | NA | TGTGCCAGCGGAGCATTTGGTATGGGCAATCAGCCCCAGCATTTT | CASGAFGMGNQPQHF
TRBJ1-1 | few | TRBV30 | NA | TGTGCCTGGAGGAGACAGGAGGAAGCTTTCTTT | CAWRRQEEAFF
TRBJ2-7 | few | TRBV29-1 | NA | TGCAGCGTTGAGATCTCAGGGGACTACGAGCAGTACTTC | CSVEISGDYEQYF
TRBJ2-3 | many | TRBV6-1 | NA | TGTGCCAGCAACCGGCTACGGGGAGATACGCAGTATTTT | CASNRLRGDTQYF
TRBJ2-1 | many | TRBV29-1 | NA | TGCAGCGCTCCAGCACCATCAGTCCACAGCTCCTACAATGAGCAGTTCTTC | CSAPAPSVHSSYNEQFF
TRBJ1-2 | many | TRBV2 | TRBD1 | TGTGCCAGCAGCCGGGACAGGGAGGGCGGGGGCTACACCTTC | CASSRDREGGGYTF
TRBJ1-3 | few | TRBV11-2 | NA | TGTGCCAGCAGCTTAGGAGGTACTGGAAACACCATATATTTT | CASSLGGTGNTIYF
TRBJ2-7 | NA | TRBV15 | NA | TGTGCCACCAGCAGAGACCGGGACTTTTCCTACGAGCAGTACTTC | CATSRDRDFSYEQYF